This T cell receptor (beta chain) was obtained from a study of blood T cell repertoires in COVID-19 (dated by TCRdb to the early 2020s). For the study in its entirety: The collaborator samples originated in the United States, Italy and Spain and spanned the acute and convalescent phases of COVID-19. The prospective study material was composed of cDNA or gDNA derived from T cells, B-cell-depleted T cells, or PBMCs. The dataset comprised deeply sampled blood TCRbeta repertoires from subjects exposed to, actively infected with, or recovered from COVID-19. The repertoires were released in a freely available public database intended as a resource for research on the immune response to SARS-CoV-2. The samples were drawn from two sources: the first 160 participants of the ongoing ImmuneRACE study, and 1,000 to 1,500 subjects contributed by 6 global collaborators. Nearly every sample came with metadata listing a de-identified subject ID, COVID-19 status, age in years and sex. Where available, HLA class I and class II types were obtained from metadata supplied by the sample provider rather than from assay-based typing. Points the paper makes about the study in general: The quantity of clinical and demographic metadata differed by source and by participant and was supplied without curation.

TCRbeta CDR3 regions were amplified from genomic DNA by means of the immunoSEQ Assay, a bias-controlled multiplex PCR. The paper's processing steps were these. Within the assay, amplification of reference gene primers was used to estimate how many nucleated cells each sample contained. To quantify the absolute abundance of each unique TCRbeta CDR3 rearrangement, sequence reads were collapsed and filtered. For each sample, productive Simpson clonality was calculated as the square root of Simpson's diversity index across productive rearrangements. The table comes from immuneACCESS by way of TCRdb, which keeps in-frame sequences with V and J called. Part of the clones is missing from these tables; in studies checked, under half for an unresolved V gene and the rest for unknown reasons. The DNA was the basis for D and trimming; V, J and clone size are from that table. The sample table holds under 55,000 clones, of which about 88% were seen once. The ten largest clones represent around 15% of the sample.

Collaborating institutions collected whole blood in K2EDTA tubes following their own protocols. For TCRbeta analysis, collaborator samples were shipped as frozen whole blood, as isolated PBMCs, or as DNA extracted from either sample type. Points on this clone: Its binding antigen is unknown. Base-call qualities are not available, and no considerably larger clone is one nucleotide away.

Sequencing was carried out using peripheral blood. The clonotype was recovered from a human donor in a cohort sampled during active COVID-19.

Here is the DNA: TGTGCCAGCAGCCTGGGCCCAAGTGGAGATACGCAGTATTTT. Its protein is CASSLGPSGDTQYF. The sequence links TRBV11-2 to TRBJ2-3; the D gene is not confidently resolved. Via the germline V gene, CDR1 is SGHAT and CDR2 FQNNGV. Measured from the cysteine to the phenylalanine, the CDR3 is 14 residues long. The read is trimmed to its CDR3 DNA, 42 bases read in frame from base 1. V was cut back by 5 bases and J by 5 bases, leaving a gap of 14 bases between them.